These 24 T cell receptor beta chains were sequenced from one sample in a study of OX40 agonist ivuxolimab in advanced cancers. Assay: immunoSEQ multiplex PCR; the TCRdb copy retains only in-frame clones and omits some. The sample records roughly 80,000 clones, over 65% being singletons. The sample in question was CD4+ or CD8+ T cells sorted from blood, obtained in a trial of the OX40 agonist ivuxolimab. Receptor source: an adult with an advanced solid tumor such as melanoma, head and neck, liver or kidney cancer.

This rearrangement joins TRBV5-1 to TRBJ2-7, with 13 positions matching TRBD2. Germline CDR1 is SGHRS and CDR2 is YFSETQ. V gave up 2 bases and J gave up 0 bases; unmatched junction bases: 5. This CDR3 is built from 17 residues. The CDR3 region is CASSFTSGGVASYEQYF. The CDR3 DNA sequence: TGCGCCAGCAGCTTCACTAGCGGGGGGGTTGCCTCCTACGAGCAGTACTTC.

This clone was seen only once. V usage is TRBV5-5 and J usage is TRBJ2-1; the match to TRBD2 covers 9 bases. Germline V gene data show CDR1 as SGHKS and CDR2 as YYEKEE (reference sequence). V lost 3 bases to trimming and J lost 7 bases; unmatched junction nucleotides: 11. This CDR3 has 16 residues. CDR3 bases: TGTGCCAGCAGCTGGGGGGCAGGGACTAGCCCTAATGAGCAGTTCTTC. The encoded protein is CASSWGAGTSPNEQFF.

This chain links TRBV6-5 with TRBJ1-1; D is perhaps TRBD1 (5 bases). This CDR3 has 13 amino acids. Germline values: CDR1 MNHEY, CDR2 SVGAGI. The V end lost 5 bases, the J end lost 1 base, and 8 bases lay between the germline ends. For the CDR3, the DNA is TGTGCCAGCAGTCTCACAGGGAACACTGAAGCTTTCTTT. Its protein product is CASSLTGNTEAFF.

The V and J genes are TRBV6-5 and TRBJ2-7; maybe TRBD2 (6 bases). Germline lookup yields CDR1 MNHEY and CDR2 SVGAGI. Trimming pared 3 bases from V and 3 bases from J, leaving 12 bases between. The CDR3 contains 14 residues. Here the CDR3 reads CASSYGGGGYEQYF. CDR3 DNA: TGTGCCAGCAGTTATGGTGGGGGAGGCTACGAGCAGTACTTC.

This clone showed up just a few times. The V call is TRBV5-5, the J call TRBJ1-5; 8 bases fit TRBD1. V trimming: 4 bases; J trimming: 4 bases; junction bases outside the gene matches: 4. CDR3 length: 14 residues. CDR1 is SGHKS, CDR2 YYEKEE, per germline (reference sequence). In DNA form, the CDR3 reads TGTGCCAGCAGCGGTGGGACAGGTAATCAGCCCCAGCATTTT. Amino acids: CASSGGTGNQPQHF.

This clone occurred a few times. J is TRBJ2-3 and V is TRBV19; weak D call: TRBD1 (7 bases). The CDR3 covers 14 residues. CDR1 is LNHDA and CDR2 is SQIVND in the germline V gene (reference sequence). V lost 4 bases to trimming and J lost 2 bases, with 10 bases between them. The CDR3 loop is CASSTGGNTDTQYF. The CDR3 DNA reads TGTGCCAGTAGTACAGGGGGGAACACAGATACGCAGTATTTT.

The rearrangement links TRBV4-2 to TRBJ2-3; either TRBD1 or TRBD2 may supply D (5 bases each). The CDR3 runs 14 residues. Germline lookup yields CDR1 LGHNA and CDR2 YNFKEQ. V was clipped by 4 bases and J by 6 bases, with 14 bases between them. CDR3 DNA: TGTGCCAGCAGCCCAGGGACCATGGGGGATACGCAGTATTTT. This translates into CASSPGTMGDTQYF.

The chain carries TRBV7-2 and TRBJ2-7, with D uncertain. The CDR3 covers 14 residues. V dropped 0 bases and J dropped 0 bases, with 6 bases sitting between them. The germline V gene encodes CDR1 SGHTA and CDR2 FQGNSA. CDR3 region: CASSLALNSYEQYF. CDR3 sequence (DNA): TGTGCCAGCAGCTTAGCCCTGAACTCCTACGAGCAGTACTTC.

The chain links TRBV6-1 to TRBJ2-1; 10 nucleotides match TRBD2. The V gene end was trimmed by 8 bases and the J gene end by 4 bases; junction bases not matched to a gene: 5. From germline, CDR1 is MNHNS and CDR2 SASEGT. The CDR3 sequence is 14 residues long. CDR3 bases: TGTGCCAGCGGGCTAGCGGGGGAGTACAATGAGCAGTTCTTC. Protein sequence: CASGLAGEYNEQFF.

CDR3 residues: CASSLKNTEAFF. CDR3 nucleotide sequence: TGTGCCAGCAGCTTGAAGAACACTGAAGCTTTCTTT. V and J are TRBV11-2 and TRBJ1-1, with D hard to call. The length of the CDR3 is 12 residues. CDR1 is SGHAT and CDR2 is FQNNGV in the germline V gene. The V gene lost 3 bases and the J gene lost 1 base, with 3 bases spanning the gap.

A single count supports this clone. The chain has TRBV5-5 and TRBJ1-1; a possible D gene is TRBD1 (5 bases). The germline V gene encodes CDR1 SGHKS and CDR2 YYEKEE (reference sequence). V lost 3 bases, J lost 5 bases, and 14 bases lay in between. The CDR3 is made up of 14 amino acids. CDR3 residues: CASSSGGVGTEAFF. DNA of the CDR3: TGTGCCAGCAGCTCCGGGGGTGTGGGGACTGAAGCTTTCTTT.

Worth noting for this clone: Relative to the germline gene, one junction end is altered; a read error may explain this. This rearrangement joins TRBV2 to TRBJ2-4; tentative D call: TRBD2 (5 bases). This CDR3 has 11 residues. The germline V gene encodes CDR1 SNHLY and CDR2 FYNNEI. Here the CDR3 reads CASSEERGSHF. The CDR3 nucleotides read TGTGCCAGCAGTGAGGAGCGAGGGAGCCATTTC.

The chain combines TRBV7-2 with TRBJ2-1, with 9 bases lining up with TRBD1. V was clipped by 4 bases and J by 8 bases; unmatched bases: 9. The CDR3 extends over 15 amino acids. Germline CDR1 SGHTA, CDR2 FQGNSA. This CDR3 is CASSSSDRGGHEQFF. The CDR3 region has the DNA TGTGCCAGCAGCTCATCGGACAGGGGAGGCCATGAGCAGTTCTTC.

This chain uses TRBV5-1 with TRBJ2-3; 12 nucleotides line up with TRBD2. Germline-derived CDR1 and CDR2 are SGHRS and YFSETQ. V shed 0 bases, J shed 2 bases, and the junction held 1 base outside the gene matches. This CDR3 is built from 16 residues. CDR3 amino acids: CASSLASGGATDTQYF. The CDR3 DNA is TGCGCCAGCAGCTTGGCTAGCGGGGGGGCCACAGATACGCAGTATTTT.

V gene TRBV30 combines with J gene TRBJ1-3, with D perhaps matching TRBD1 (5 bases). V dropped 3 bases and J dropped 0 bases, with 15 bases sitting between them. Germline values: CDR1 GTSNPN, CDR2 SVGIG (reference sequence). The CDR3 length is 16 residues. The CDR3 bases are TGTGCCTGGAGGACGGGGCGATTAGCCTCTGGAAACACCATATATTTT. Translated, it gives CAWRTGRLASGNTIYF.

The CDR3 spells CAWSTGITEAFF. The CDR3 region has the DNA TGTGCCTGGAGTACCGGGATCACTGAAGCTTTCTTT. This chain links TRBV30 with TRBJ1-1; D is ambiguous. Germline V CDR1 and CDR2: GTSNPN, SVGIG (reference sequence). The V and J ends lost 2 bases and 4 bases respectively, with 8 bases between them. The CDR3 extends over 12 amino acids.

Turning to this clone: Its ends do not fully match the called genes, so a read error is possible. CDR3: CTSSQGQGVSNTEAFF. The CDR3 region has the DNA TGCACCAGCAGCCAAGGGCAGGGGGTGTCGAACACTGAAGCTTTCTTT. The gene calls are TRBV4-3 and TRBJ1-1, with 7 nucleotides matching TRBD1. The CDR3 has 16 residues. Per germline, CDR1 LGHNA and CDR2 YSLEER.

This clone was counted a few times. The V gene is TRBV7-7, the J gene TRBJ2-1; weak D call: TRBD2 (6 bases). Germline CDR1 SSHAT, CDR2 FNYEAQ (reference sequence). Trimming left V 5 bases short and J 9 bases short, with 14 bases between. The CDR3 loop spans 13 amino acids. The CDR3 is CASSRDFGGEQFF. Written as DNA, the CDR3 is TGTGCCAGCAGCCGGGACTTTGGGGGTGAGCAGTTCTTC.

The chain carries TRBV5-4 and TRBJ2-3, with D hard to call. CDR1 is SGHNT, CDR2 YYREEE, per germline (reference sequence). This CDR3 contains 16 residues. The V gene lost 4 bases and the J gene lost 1 base, with 16 bases spanning the gap. The CDR3 DNA follows: TGTGCCAGCAGCCCAAAAGGACCGCACGGCACAGATACGCAGTATTTT. Translated, it gives CASSPKGPHGTDTQYF.

Here the CDR3 DNA reads TGTGCCAGCAGCCCGAAGGGTTCTGAAGCTTTCTTT. Protein product: CASSPKGSEAFF. The gene calls are TRBV7-9 and TRBJ1-1, with unresolved D. Germline V gene lookup returns CDR1 SEHNR and CDR2 FQNEAQ (reference sequence). The CDR3 runs to 12 residues. The V and J ends lost 5 bases and 6 bases respectively, with 10 bases between them.

The chain carries TRBV25-1 and TRBJ2-3; 9 positions match TRBD2. Germline V gene data show CDR1 as MGHDK and CDR2 as SYGVNS. Trimming took 6 bases from V and 3 from J; bases not matched to a gene: 10. This CDR3 contains 16 residues. The CDR3 spells CASSPLGGGATDTQYF. Written as DNA, the CDR3 is TGTGCCAGCAGCCCTTTAGGCGGGGGGGCGACAGATACGCAGTATTTT.

The chain recombines TRBV18 with TRBJ2-3; the D gene is possibly TRBD1 (6 bases). Germline V gene lookup returns CDR1 KGHSH and CDR2 LQKENI. The CDR3 loop spans 16 amino acids. The germline V and J ends were trimmed by 0 bases and 4 bases, with 14 bases remaining between them. The CDR3 reads CASSPPTGRGADTQYF. For the CDR3, the DNA is TGTGCCAGCTCACCACCCACAGGGAGAGGAGCAGATACGCAGTATTTT.

The CDR3 loop is CASSHRAWETQYF. The CDR3 DNA is TGTGCCAGCAGTCATCGGGCCTGGGAGACCCAGTACTTC. The V and J genes are TRBV2 and TRBJ2-5, with no clear D. Germline V gene sequence: CDR1 SNHLY, CDR2 FYNNEI. This CDR3 is 13 amino acids long. The V end was cut by 5 bases, the J end by 5 bases, with 12 bases between.

The rearrangement links TRBV7-9 to TRBJ2-1; D may be TRBD2 (6 bases). V lost 4 bases and J 6 bases, leaving 16 bases between the germline ends. CDR1 and CDR2 from the germline V gene are SEHNR and FQNEAQ (reference sequence). This CDR3 spans 15 amino acids. The CDR3 sequence is CASSYPLQGGNEQFF. The CDR3 coding sequence is TGTGCCAGCAGCTACCCCCTGCAGGGAGGCAATGAGCAGTTCTTC.